This T cell receptor beta chain was obtained from a study of blood T cells in healthy people across ages. Sample-barcoded 5' priming and a J-beta primer mix drove a second PCR of about 7 to 12 cycles. Researchers report that each sample yielded at least 2.5 million CDR3-containing paired-end reads. In TCRdb, the 5' RACE reads were re-called with MiXCR into one record per CDR3 protein. The data show some 700,000 distinct CDR3 sequences, about 40% seen once. The CDR3 is made up of 14 amino acids. Germline-derived CDR1 and CDR2 are SGHRS and YFSETQ. The study's findings and limits: It was not known whether donors were CMV positive (a possible confounder of expanded clonotype changes).

A remark on this clonotype: Its antigen is still unknown.

This receptor was taken from an older woman in good health. The chain recombines TRBV5-1 with TRBJ2-4; TRBD1 agrees at 9 bases. The end of the DNA fits TRBJ2-7 better, so the J call may be wrong. The sequenced material came from blood. Here the CDR3 DNA reads TGCGCCAGCAGGCTACAGGGGGCAGGTTACGAGCAGTACTTC. It specifies CASRLQGAGYEQYF.